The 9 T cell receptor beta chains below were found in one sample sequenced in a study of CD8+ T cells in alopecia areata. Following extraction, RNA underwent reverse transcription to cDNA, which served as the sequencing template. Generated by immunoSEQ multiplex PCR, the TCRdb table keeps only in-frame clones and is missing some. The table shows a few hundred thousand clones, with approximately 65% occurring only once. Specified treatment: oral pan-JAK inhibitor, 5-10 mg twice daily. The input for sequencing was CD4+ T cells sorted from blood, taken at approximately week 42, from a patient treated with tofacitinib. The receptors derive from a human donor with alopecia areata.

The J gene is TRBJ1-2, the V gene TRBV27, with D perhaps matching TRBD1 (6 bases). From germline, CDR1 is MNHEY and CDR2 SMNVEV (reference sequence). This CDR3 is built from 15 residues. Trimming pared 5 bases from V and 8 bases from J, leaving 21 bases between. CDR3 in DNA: TGTGCCAGCAGTACGGCCGGGACATATGGGGGGGGCTACACCTTC. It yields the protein CASSTAGTYGGGYTF.

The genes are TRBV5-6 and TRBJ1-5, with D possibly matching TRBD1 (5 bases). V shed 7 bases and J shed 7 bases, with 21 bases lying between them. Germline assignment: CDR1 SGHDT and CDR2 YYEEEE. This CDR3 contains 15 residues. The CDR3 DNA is TGTGCCAGCTCTCTTTGGGGCATTCCGGGACAGCCCCAGCATTTT. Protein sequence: CASSLWGIPGQPQHF.

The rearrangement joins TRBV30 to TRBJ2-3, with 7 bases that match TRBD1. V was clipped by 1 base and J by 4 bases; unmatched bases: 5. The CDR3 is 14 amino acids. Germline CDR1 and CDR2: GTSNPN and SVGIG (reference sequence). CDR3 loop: CAWSEGQPSDTQYF. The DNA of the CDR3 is TGTGCCTGGAGTGAGGGACAGCCTTCAGATACGCAGTATTTT.

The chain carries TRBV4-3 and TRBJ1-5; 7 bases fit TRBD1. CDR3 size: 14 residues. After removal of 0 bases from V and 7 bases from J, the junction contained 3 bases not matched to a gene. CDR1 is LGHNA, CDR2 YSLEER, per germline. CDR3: CASSQDQQGQPQHF. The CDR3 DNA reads TGCGCCAGCAGCCAAGACCAACAGGGGCAGCCCCAGCATTTT.

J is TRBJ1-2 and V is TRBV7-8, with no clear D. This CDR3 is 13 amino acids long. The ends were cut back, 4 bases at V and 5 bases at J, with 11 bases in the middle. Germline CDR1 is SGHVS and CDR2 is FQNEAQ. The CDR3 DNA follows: TGTGCCAGCAGCTCGGACCGACAATATGGCTACACCTTC. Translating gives CASSSDRQYGYTF.

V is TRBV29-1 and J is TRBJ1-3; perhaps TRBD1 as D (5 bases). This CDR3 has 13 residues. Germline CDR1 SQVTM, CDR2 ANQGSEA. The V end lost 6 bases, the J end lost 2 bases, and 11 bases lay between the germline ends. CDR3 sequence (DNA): TGCAGCGTCTCCGGGACGACTGGAAACACCATATATTTT. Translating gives CSVSGTTGNTIYF.

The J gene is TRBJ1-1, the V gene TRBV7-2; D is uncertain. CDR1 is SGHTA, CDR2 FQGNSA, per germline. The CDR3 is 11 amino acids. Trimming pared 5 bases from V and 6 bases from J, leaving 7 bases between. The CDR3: CASSRTPEAFF. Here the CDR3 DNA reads TGTGCCAGCAGCCGAACCCCTGAAGCTTTCTTT.

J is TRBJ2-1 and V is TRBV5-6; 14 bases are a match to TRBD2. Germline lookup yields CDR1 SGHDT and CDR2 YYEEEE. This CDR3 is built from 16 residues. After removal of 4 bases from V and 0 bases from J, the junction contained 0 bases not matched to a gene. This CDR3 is CASSGTSGGSYNEQFF. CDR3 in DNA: TGTGCCAGCAGCGGGACTAGCGGGGGCTCCTACAATGAGCAGTTCTTC.

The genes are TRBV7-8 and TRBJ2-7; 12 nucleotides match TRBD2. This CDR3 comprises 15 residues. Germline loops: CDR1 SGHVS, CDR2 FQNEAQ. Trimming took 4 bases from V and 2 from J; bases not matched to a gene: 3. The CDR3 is CASSSTSGGPYEQYF. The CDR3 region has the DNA TGTGCCAGCAGCTCAACTAGCGGGGGGCCCTACGAGCAGTACTTC. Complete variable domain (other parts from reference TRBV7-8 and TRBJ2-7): GAGVSQSPRYKVAKRGQDVALRCDPISGHVSLFWYQQALGQGPEFLTYFQNEAQLDKSGLPSDRFFAERPEGSVSTLKIQRTQQEDSAVYLCASSSTSGGPYEQYFGPGTRLTVT.